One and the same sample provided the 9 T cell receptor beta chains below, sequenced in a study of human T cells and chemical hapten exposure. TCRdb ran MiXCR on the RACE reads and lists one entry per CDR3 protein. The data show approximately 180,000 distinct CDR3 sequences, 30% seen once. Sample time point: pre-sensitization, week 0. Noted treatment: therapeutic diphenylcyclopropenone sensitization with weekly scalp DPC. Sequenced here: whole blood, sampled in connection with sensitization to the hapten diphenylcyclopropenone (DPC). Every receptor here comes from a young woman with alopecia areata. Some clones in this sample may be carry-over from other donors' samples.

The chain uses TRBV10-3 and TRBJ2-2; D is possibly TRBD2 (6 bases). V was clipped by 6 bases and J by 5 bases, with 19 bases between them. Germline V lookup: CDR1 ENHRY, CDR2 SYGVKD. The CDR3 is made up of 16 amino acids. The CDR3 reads CAISPTGTLGTGELFF. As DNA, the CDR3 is TGTGCCATCAGCCCAACCGGGACTTTAGGGACCGGGGAGCTGTTTTTT.

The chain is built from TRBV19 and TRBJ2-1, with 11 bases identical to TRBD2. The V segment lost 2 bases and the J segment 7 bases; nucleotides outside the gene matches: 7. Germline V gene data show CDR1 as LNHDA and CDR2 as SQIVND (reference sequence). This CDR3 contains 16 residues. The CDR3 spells CASSIRLAGGGNEQFF. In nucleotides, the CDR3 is TGTGCCAGTAGTATAAGGCTAGCGGGAGGAGGGAATGAGCAGTTCTTC.

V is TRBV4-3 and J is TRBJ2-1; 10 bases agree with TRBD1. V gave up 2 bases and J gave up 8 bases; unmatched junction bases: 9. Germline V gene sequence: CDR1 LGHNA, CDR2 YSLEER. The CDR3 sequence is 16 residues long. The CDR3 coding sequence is TGCGCCAGCAGCCAAAGGACGGGACAGGGGAATGATGAGCAGTTCTTC. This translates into CASSQRTGQGNDEQFF.

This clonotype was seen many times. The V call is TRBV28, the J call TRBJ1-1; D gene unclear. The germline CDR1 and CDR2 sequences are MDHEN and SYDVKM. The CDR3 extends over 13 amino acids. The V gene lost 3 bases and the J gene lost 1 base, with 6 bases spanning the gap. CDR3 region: CASSLVRNTEAFF. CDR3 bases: TGTGCCAGCAGTTTGGTAAGGAACACTGAAGCTTTCTTT.

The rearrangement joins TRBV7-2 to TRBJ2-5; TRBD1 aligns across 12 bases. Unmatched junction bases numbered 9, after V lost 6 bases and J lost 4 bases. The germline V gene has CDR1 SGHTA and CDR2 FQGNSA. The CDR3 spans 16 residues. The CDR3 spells CASSFKGQGAPETQYF. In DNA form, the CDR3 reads TGTGCCAGCAGTTTTAAGGGACAGGGGGCCCCAGAGACCCAGTACTTC. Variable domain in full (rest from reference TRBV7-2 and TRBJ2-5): GAGVSQSPSNKVTEKGKDVELRCDPISGHTALYWYRQSLGQGLEFLIYFQGNSAPDKSGLPSDRFSAERTGGSVSTLTIQRTQQEDSAVYLCASSFKGQGAPETQYFGPGTRLLVL.

The CDR3 DNA is TGTGCCACAAGGACAGTATACGAGCAGTACTTC. Translation gives CATRTVYEQYF. The J gene is TRBJ2-7, the V gene TRBV6-5, with a tentative D call TRBD1 (6 bases). Trimming left V 10 bases short and J 4 bases short, with 11 bases between. This CDR3 is 11 amino acids long. Germline V gene data show CDR1 as MNHEY and CDR2 as SVGAGI.

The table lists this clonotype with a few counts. In nucleotides, the CDR3 is TGTGCCAGCTCACCAGCAAGGACGGGCACAGATACGCAGTATTTT. It yields the protein CASSPARTGTDTQYF. The genes are TRBV18 and TRBJ2-3; D remains ambiguous. The CDR3 loop spans 15 amino acids. The V gene lost 2 bases and the J gene lost 1 base, with 10 bases spanning the gap. Per germline, CDR1 KGHSH and CDR2 LQKENI.

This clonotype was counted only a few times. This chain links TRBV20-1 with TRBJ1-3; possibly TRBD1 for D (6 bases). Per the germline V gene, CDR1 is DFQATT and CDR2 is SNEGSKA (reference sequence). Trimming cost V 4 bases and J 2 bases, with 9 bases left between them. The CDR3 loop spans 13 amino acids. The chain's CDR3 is CSANSGAGNTIYF. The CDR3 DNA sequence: TGCAGTGCTAACTCAGGGGCTGGAAACACCATATATTTT.

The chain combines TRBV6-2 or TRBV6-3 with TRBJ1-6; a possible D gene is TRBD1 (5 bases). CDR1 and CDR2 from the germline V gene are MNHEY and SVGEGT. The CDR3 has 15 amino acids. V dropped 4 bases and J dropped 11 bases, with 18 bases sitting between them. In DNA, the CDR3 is TGTGCCAGCAGTTTAGCCTCTTCGGGGGAGGCACCCCTCCACTTT. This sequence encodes CASSLASSGEAPLHF.